This is a list of T cell receptor beta chains from one sample in a study of spatial heterogeneity in lung cancer. In TCRdb, the 5' RACE reads were re-called with MiXCR into one record per CDR3 protein. The sample gives some 54,000 distinct CDR3 sequences, around 6.7% of which show up once; approximately 35% is in the top ten. Here the sequenced sample was PBMCs, taken at follow-up. The source of these receptors is a female donor with early-stage non-small cell lung cancer. Both conserved end residues are trimmed from each CDR3.

>TRBV2
ASSEAAGETQY
>TRBV7-6
ASSQGGQPPRPQH
>TRBV20-1
SGTGGTDTQY
>TRBV7-2
ASSLASGQALYEQY
>TRBV2
ASRAQGMTNSPLH
>TRBV4-2
ASSPLAGGPNEQF
>TRBV7-9
ASSHLKGTNEKLF
>TRBV28
ASSPTVGGIASYEQY
>TRBV28
ASTPPRRGGNQPQH
>TRBV2
ASSGRRGTEAF
>TRBV11-2
ASRDSAGENTEAF
>TRBV7-2
ASSFQTGQETQY
>TRBV15
ATSRDSSYQETQY
>TRBV7-9
ASSQRGTVGYGYT
>TRBV5-1
ASSLGQISYNEQF
>TRBV12-3/TRBV12-4
ASSLDSYTDTQY
>TRBV28
ASRTSGRNTEAF
>TRBV19
ASSIETGGTPPSGEQY
>TRBV12-3/TRBV12-4
ASSPGTGGSTDTQY
>TRBV7-8
ASSFTTRNENTEAF
>TRBV2
ASSDKGTPLGNEQF
>TRBV6-2/TRBV6-3
ASSFQLNRDYNEQY
>TRBV28
ASRETLLLEQY
>TRBV5-5
ASSLAFGGSLNTEAF
>TRBV18
ASSPPGLGTYEQY
>TRBV28
ASSFRREQY
>TRBV2
ASSVLAPGNEQF
>TRBV7-9
ASSSGTSPVAKNIQY
>TRBV20-1
SARDKGQGYEQY
>TRBV20-1
SASANRGDTQY
>TRBV18
VSSPSIQGTNYGYT
>TRBV5-4
ASSLGGTVDQPQH
>TRBV7-9
ASSLQGNYGYT
>TRBV12-3/TRBV12-4
ASNQEGGGQPQH
>TRBV6-1
ASSPRGTLLEQY
>TRBV7-9
ASSRGARGTEAF
>TRBV30
AWSNRGRGMNTEAF
>TRBV4-3
ASSQDRAGADTQY
>TRBV6-5
ASRPTSGGPTGELF
>TRBV6-5
ASRRQKGPFEQY
>TRBV5-1
ASSDASGASTDTQY
>TRBV5-6
ASTPGGAGTEAF
>TRBV3-1
ASSRIQGGSSPLH
>TRBV29-1
SVVGGRNTEAF
>TRBV12-3/TRBV12-4
ASSWKGANEKLF
>TRBV6-5
ASSYMGGDAGSQSAQETQY
>TRBV15
ATSRDGRTDTQY
>TRBV20-1
SARDRGSYNSPLH
>TRBV6-2/TRBV6-3
ASRAVRDTDTQY
>TRBV9
ASSVGQGAYEQY
>TRBV2
ASRAQPGGQGQQY
>TRBV12-3/TRBV12-4
ASRPGGSPSYEQY